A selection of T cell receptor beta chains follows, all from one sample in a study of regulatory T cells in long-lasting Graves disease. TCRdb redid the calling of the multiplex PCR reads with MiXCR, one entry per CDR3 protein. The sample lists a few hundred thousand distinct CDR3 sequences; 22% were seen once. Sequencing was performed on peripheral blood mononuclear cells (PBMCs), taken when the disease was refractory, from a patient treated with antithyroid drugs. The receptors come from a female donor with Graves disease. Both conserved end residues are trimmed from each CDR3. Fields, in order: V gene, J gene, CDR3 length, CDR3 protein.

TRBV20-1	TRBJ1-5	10	SASDINQPQH
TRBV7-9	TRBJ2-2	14	ASSYRVTGVTGELF
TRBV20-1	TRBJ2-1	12	SARDLAGGNEQF
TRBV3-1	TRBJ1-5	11	ASSQGQSRSQH
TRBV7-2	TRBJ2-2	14	ASSTGLPLGTGELF
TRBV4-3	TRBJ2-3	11	ASSPSRGDTQY
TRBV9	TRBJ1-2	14	ASSVAPGRTDYGYT
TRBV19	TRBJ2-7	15	ASSIREGGDFSYEQY
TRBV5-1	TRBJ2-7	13	ASSGGTLSSYEQY
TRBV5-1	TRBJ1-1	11	ASSFGQEAEAF
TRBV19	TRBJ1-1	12	ASNRDRENTEAF
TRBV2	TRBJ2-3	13	ASRSQGQPTDTQY
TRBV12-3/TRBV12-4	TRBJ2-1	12	ASSYLGSYNEQF
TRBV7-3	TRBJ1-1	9	ASSFGTRAF
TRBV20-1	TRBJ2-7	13	SARDGGSGAYEQY
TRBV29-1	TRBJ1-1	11	SVSAQENTEAF
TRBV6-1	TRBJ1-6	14	ATKTAGGTYNSPLH
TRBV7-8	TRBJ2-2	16	ASSLGRNLAGGPGELF
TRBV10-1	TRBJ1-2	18	ASSELIKTGTGGHNYGYT
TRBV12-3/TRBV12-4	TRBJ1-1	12	ASSLIGVGVEAF
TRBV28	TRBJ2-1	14	ATGGASGSIGDEQF
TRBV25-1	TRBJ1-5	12	ASSEAMGNQPQH
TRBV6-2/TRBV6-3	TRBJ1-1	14	ASSYYLADREAEAF
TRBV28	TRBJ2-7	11	ASSLRASYEQY
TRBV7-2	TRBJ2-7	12	ASSLGGTSSEQY
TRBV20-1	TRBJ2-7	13	SARDQLAVTYEQY
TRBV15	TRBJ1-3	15	ATSGRDWDYSGNTIY
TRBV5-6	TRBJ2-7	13	ASSLVRLAGREQY
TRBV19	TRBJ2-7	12	ASSIGTGGNEQY
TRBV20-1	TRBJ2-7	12	SAPLTGQGYEQY
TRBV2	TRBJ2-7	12	ASTPQEGTYEQY
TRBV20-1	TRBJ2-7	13	SASKPGLGLYEQY
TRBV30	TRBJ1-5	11	AWSVQDNQPQH
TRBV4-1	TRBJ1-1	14	ASSQDWYPPRPEAF
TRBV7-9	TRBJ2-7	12	ASSPHGGGPEQY
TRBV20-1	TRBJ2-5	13	SAKKLAGDQETQY
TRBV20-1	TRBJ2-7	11	SARDPISYEQY
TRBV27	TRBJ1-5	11	ASRAGPNQPQH
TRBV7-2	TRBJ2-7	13	ASRLTSGLSDEQY
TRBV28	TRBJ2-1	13	ASSQSLAGLGEQF
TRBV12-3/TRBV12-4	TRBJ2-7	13	ASSPRSGGSYEQY
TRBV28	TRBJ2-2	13	ASSFGRGARRELF
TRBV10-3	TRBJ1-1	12	AISVRGENTEAF
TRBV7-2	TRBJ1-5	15	ASSWTGTGGSNQPQH
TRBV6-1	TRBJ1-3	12	ASSRQYSGNTIY
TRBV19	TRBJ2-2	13	ASSANTGYTGELF
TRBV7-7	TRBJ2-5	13	ASSLGAGQQETQY
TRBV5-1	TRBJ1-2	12	ASSLARDDYGYT
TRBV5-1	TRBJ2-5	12	ASRGAVSGETQY
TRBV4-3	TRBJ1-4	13	ASSHTAPTNEKLF
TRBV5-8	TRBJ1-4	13	ASSLAGATNEKLF
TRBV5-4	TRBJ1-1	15	ASSRGLGAGMNTEAF
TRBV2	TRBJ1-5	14	ASSPGQGLHNQPQH
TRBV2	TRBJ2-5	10	ASSEQKETQY
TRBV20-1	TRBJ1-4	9	SALSNEKLF
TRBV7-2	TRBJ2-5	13	ASSLSRGDQETQY
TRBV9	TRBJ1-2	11	ASSVGSMGGYT